This is a list of T cell receptor beta chains from one sample in a study of post-analysis software for immune sequencing data. TCRdb itself ran the PCR reads through MiXCR, one entry per CDR3 protein. Of almost 700,000 distinct CDR3 sequences detected, approximately 59% appear once; the ten largest clones hold roughly 12%. Sequenced material: blood. Receptors were obtained from a girl aged 2 to 9 with multiple sclerosis. Both conserved end residues are part of each CDR3. The D gene is left open where the match is weak. The size entry is marked missing in some rows and otherwise reads once, few, many or a size class.

j_call v_call d_call clone_size cdr3_nt cdr3_aa
TRBJ1-1 TRBV29-1 NA NA TGCAGCGTCTTGAAGAGGGGAGGCCAAAACACTGAAGCTTTCTTT CSVLKRGGQNTEAFF
TRBJ2-7 TRBV4-2 TRBD2 NA TGTGCCAGCAGCCCTGGGACTAGCAGCGAGGACGTTTACGAGCAGTACTTC CASSPGTSSEDVYEQYF
TRBJ2-3 TRBV13 NA NA TGTGCCAGCAGCTTCCTAGGGAATACGCAGTATTTT CASSFLGNTQYF
TRBJ2-5 TRBV29-1 TRBD1 many TGCAGCGTCGACAGGGGACGAGAGACCCAGTACTTC CSVDRGRETQYF
TRBJ2-5 TRBV9 NA NA TGTGCCAGCAGCGCCTCCGGGGGCCAAGAGACCCAGTACTTC CASSASGGQETQYF
TRBJ2-1 TRBV20-1 NA few TGCAGTGCTAACCGGGGAGGTGCCTACAATGAGCAGTTCTTC CSANRGGAYNEQFF
TRBJ2-5 TRBV7-9 NA NA TGTGCCAGCATGTCCGGGGCAGAGACCCAGTACTTC CASMSGAETQYF
TRBJ2-2 TRBV4-2 TRBD1 NA TGTGCCAGCAGCCAAAAGAGTCCGGGACAGACAAAATTCGTCGGGGAGCTGTTTTTT CASSQKSPGQTKFVGELFF
TRBJ1-1 TRBV29-1 NA NA TGCAGCGTTGATGGCGGGAGGGCTTTCTTT CSVDGGRAFF
TRBJ2-5 TRBV18 TRBD2 NA TGTGCCAGCTCACCACCTATACTAGCGGGCCCCCCGTCGGAGACCCAGTACTTC CASSPPILAGPPSETQYF
TRBJ1-2 TRBV2 NA NA TGTGCCAGCACCCCCGACCTCAGCTATGGCTACACCTTC CASTPDLSYGYTF
TRBJ1-1 TRBV12-3/TRBV12-4 NA NA TGTGCCAGCAGCATTACAGAGAACACTGAAGCTTTCTTT CASSITENTEAFF
TRBJ1-2 TRBV27 TRBD1 NA TGTGCCAGCAGACCTCTCCTTGGGGACAGCAGGGGCTACACCTTC CASRPLLGDSRGYTF
TRBJ1-6 TRBV15 NA NA TGTGCCACCAGCAGGGACCCGAGCTCCTATAATTCACCCCTCCACTTT CATSRDPSSYNSPLHF
TRBJ2-5 TRBV10-3 NA NA TGTGCCATCAGTGAGACGATGGGGTCGGGGGAGACCCAGTACTTC CAISETMGSGETQYF
TRBJ2-4 TRBV12-3/TRBV12-4 NA NA TGTGCCAGCAGAATAGAGGGCAGGGCCATTCAGTACTTC CASRIEGRAIQYF
TRBJ2-3 TRBV5-1 TRBD1 NA TGCGCCAGCAGCCAAGGGGGCGCGATTTCAGATACGCAGTATTTT CASSQGGAISDTQYF
TRBJ2-3 TRBV6-1 NA NA TGTGCCAGCCTGCTAGGGGGAAGTACAGATACGCAGTATTTT CASLLGGSTDTQYF
TRBJ2-7 TRBV6-5 NA NA TGTGCCAGCAGTTACGGCCGGGGGCACGAGCAGTACTTC CASSYGRGHEQYF
TRBJ2-4 TRBV7-2 NA few TGTGCCAGCAGCTTAGTTCGAGGTGCAAACATTCAGTACTTC CASSLVRGANIQYF
TRBJ1-2 TRBV15 TRBD1 once TGTGCCACCAGCAGAGATCTTGGGACAGTCTCCTCCGATGGCTACACCTTC CATSRDLGTVSSDGYTF
TRBJ2-1 TRBV7-2 NA NA TGTGCCAGCAGCTTAGTGGGTGTTTGGGGAGGCAATGAGCAGTTCTTC CASSLVGVWGGNEQFF
TRBJ2-3 TRBV5-5 NA NA TGTGCCAGCAGCTTGTACCCCAGGGCCGCGACTAGCACAGATACGCAGTATTTT CASSLYPRAATSTDTQYF
TRBJ1-2 TRBV11-2 TRBD1 NA TGTGCCAGCAGCCCGACAGGGGACGCCTATGGCTACACCTTC CASSPTGDAYGYTF
TRBJ2-4 TRBV11-2 NA few TGTGCCAGCAGCTCCCCACAGGGCTCCCTGGCCAAAAACATTCAGTACTTC CASSSPQGSLAKNIQYF
TRBJ2-3 TRBV7-2 TRBD1 NA TGTGCCAGCAGCCCCCGTGGACAGGGAGGCGGGAATACGCAGTATTTT CASSPRGQGGGNTQYF
TRBJ2-7 TRBV7-9 NA NA TGTGCCAGCAGCAAGACAGAGACCTACGAGCAGTACTTC CASSKTETYEQYF
TRBJ2-1 TRBV28 NA NA TGTGCCAGCAGTTTATCAGTAGGTGGCAATGAGCAGTTCTTC CASSLSVGGNEQFF
TRBJ2-1 TRBV6-5 NA NA TGTGCCAGCAGTTACTCGCGGGACAGAAATTTTCTCTACAATGAGCAGTTCTTC CASSYSRDRNFLYNEQFF
TRBJ2-1 TRBV20-1 NA NA TGCAGTGCTAGTACCCAGTGGGACAATGAGCAGTTCTTC CSASTQWDNEQFF
TRBJ1-5 TRBV20-1 TRBD1 NA TGCAGTGCTAGAAAGGGGGCTGGGAATCAGCCCCAGCATTTT CSARKGAGNQPQHF
TRBJ2-5 TRBV11-2 TRBD1 few TGTGCCAGCAGCTCAAAGGACAGGAAACAAGAGACCCAGTACTTC CASSSKDRKQETQYF
TRBJ2-7 TRBV29-1 NA few TGCAGCGTCCTGCGGCAGGGTTCCTACGAGCAGTACTTC CSVLRQGSYEQYF
TRBJ1-1 TRBV7-9 NA NA TGTGCCAGCAGCTTTACAGGGACTGAAGCTTTCTTT CASSFTGTEAFF
TRBJ2-7 TRBV25-1 NA NA TGTGCCAGCAGTGAATGGCCGGACTCCTACGAGCAGTACTTC CASSEWPDSYEQYF